This record covers a single T cell receptor beta chain. Trimming cost V 5 bases and J 0 bases, with 5 bases left between them. The CDR3 loop spans 13 amino acids. Germline V lookup: CDR1 MDHEN, CDR2 SYDVKM. This sample was taken from a study of early stage breast cancer tumors. The assay was immunoSEQ multiplex PCR, and TCRdb's table has in-frame clones only and misses some. Of fewer than 80,000 clones listed, about 85% are singletons. The J gene is TRBJ2-1, the V gene TRBV28, with no clear D. Sequenced material: blood. The receptor was derived from a middle-aged person with breast cancer. CDR3 nucleotides: TGTGCCAGCAGTACCCCCTCCTACAATGAGCAGTTCTTC. This translates into CASSTPSYNEQFF.